This entry describes one TCR beta chain. The entry originates in a study of memory CD4+ T cells and cytomegalovirus serostatus. The sort gate was single viable CD3+CD4+CD8-CD45RO+ cells for memory CD4+ T cells. V was trimmed by 2 bases and J by 6 bases, leaving 15 bases between them. Germline CDR1 is LNHNV and CDR2 is YYDKDF (reference sequence). The CDR3 totals 15 residues. Libraries were prepared by immunoSEQ multiplex PCR; TCRdb keeps only in-frame clonotypes and omits some of them. The table includes roughly 67,000 clones, 75% to 80% detected once. This sequence was found in an adult in good health and CMV-seropositive. The V call is TRBV15, the J call TRBJ2-3, with D uncertain. Sequencing was performed on memory CD4+ T cells from blood. The CDR3 DNA reads TGTGCCACCAGCAGACCCGACCCCGCCCTTGATACGCAGTATTTT. Translated, it gives CATSRPDPALDTQYF. Together with reference TRBV15 and TRBJ2-3, the CDR3 gives the full variable domain: DAMVIQNPRYQVTQFGKPVTLSCSQTLNHNVMYWYQQKSSQAPKLLFHYYDKDFNNEADTPDNFQSRRPNTSFCFLDIRSPGLGDTAMYLCATSRPDPALDTQYFGPGTRLTVL.